The 13 T cell receptor beta chains in this list originate from one sample, sequenced in a study of cytomegalovirus exposure and HLA in healthy donors. 13 Jbeta primers and 60 Vbeta primers were used for the PCR. Some clones are missing from TCRdb's copy, which holds only in-frame ones; the method was immunoSEQ multiplex PCR. This sample has under 150,000 clones, with around 82% found just once. The material sequenced was PBMCs. The receptors shown here come from a young woman in good health and CMV-seropositive.

This clone has only one observation. The V gene is TRBV5-4, the J gene TRBJ2-5, with D tentatively TRBD1 (5 bases). The V end lost 0 bases, the J end lost 7 bases, and 13 bases lay between the germline ends. Germline V CDR1 and CDR2: SGHNT, YYREEE (reference sequence). The CDR3 runs to 14 residues. This CDR3 is CASSLDRSYGTQYF. The CDR3 nucleotides are TGTGCCAGCAGCTTGGACAGGTCTTATGGGACCCAGTACTTC.

The J gene is TRBJ1-2, the V gene TRBV30; D gene unclear. The CDR3 runs 13 residues. With 3 bases removed from V and 4 bases from J, the gap between germline ends came to 12 bases. Germline CDR1 and CDR2: GTSNPN and SVGIG (reference sequence). The CDR3 region has the DNA TGTGCCTGGAGGACCGCTGGCGGCTATGGCTACACCTTC. Protein sequence: CAWRTAGGYGYTF.

The V and J genes are TRBV4-1 and TRBJ2-5; D perhaps matches TRBD2 (6 bases). The end of the DNA fits TRBJ2-7 better, so the J call may be wrong. CDR3 length equals 15 residues. Germline CDR1 is MGHRA and CDR2 is YSYEKL. This CDR3 reads CASSQVYGSGYEQYF. In DNA form, the CDR3 reads TGCGCCAGCAGCCAAGTCTACGGGAGTGGTTACGAGCAGTACTTC.

To note about this clone: Other nucleotide sequences in the sample specify the same CDR3. This rearrangement joins TRBV14 to TRBJ1-1; possibly TRBD1 for D (5 bases). Per germline, CDR1 SGHDN and CDR2 FVKESK. The CDR3 totals 14 residues. Trimming cost V 2 bases and J 5 bases, with 12 bases left between them. The CDR3 DNA reads TGTGCCAGCAGCCAAAGTTTAGGGGCGACTGAAGCTTTCTTT. This gives the protein CASSQSLGATEAFF. The full variable domain, rest sourced from reference TRBV14 and TRBJ1-1, is EAGVTQFPSHSVIEKGQTVTLRCDPISGHDNLYWYRRVMGKEIKFLLHFVKESKQDESGMPNNRFLAERTGGTYSTLKVQPAELEDSGVYFCASSQSLGATEAFFGQGTRLTVV.

The chain uses TRBV5-1 and TRBJ1-1; 9 nucleotides line up with TRBD1. This CDR3 comprises 15 residues. V shed 4 bases and J 4 bases; nucleotides not matched to a gene: 8. Per germline, CDR1 SGHRS and CDR2 YFSETQ. Here the CDR3 DNA reads TGCGCCAGCAGCCGGTGGACAGGGGCGGGCACTGAAGCTTTCTTT. Amino acid sequence: CASSRWTGAGTEAFF. Variable domain in full (rest from reference TRBV5-1 and TRBJ1-1): KAGVTQTPRYLIKTRGQQVTLSCSPISGHRSVSWYQQTPGQGLQFLFEYFSETQRNKGNFPGRFSGRQFSNSRSEMNVSTLELGDSALYLCASSRWTGAGTEAFFGQGTRLTVV.

The CDR3 coding sequence is TGTGCCAGTAGTGCCGGACTGAGCTCCTACGAGCAGTACTTC. Translated: CASSAGLSSYEQYF. V usage is TRBV19 and J usage is TRBJ2-7, with a possible D match to TRBD2 (5 bases). The V gene lost 5 bases and the J gene lost 0 bases, with 11 bases spanning the gap. CDR3 length: 14 residues. Per germline, CDR1 LNHDA and CDR2 SQIVND (reference sequence).

The table lists this clone with a count of one. The rearrangement links TRBV29-1 to TRBJ2-1, with 8 bases lining up with TRBD2. Germline V CDR1 and CDR2: SQVTM, ANQGSEA. CDR3 size: 14 residues. The junction had 11 bases not matched to a gene; V was cut back by 7 bases and J by 6 bases. Here the CDR3 DNA reads TGCAGCGGCAAAACTAGCGGACGGGGCAATGAGCAGTTCTTC. Amino acid sequence: CSGKTSGRGNEQFF.

This chain connects TRBV5-8 to TRBJ2-5; 12 positions match TRBD2. The J call is doubtful: the DNA matches TRBJ2-7 better. CDR1 is SGHTS, CDR2 YDEGEE, per germline. The CDR3 has 15 residues. The CDR3 sequence is CASSPGLAGQYEQYF. For the CDR3, the DNA is TGTGCCAGCAGTCCAGGACTAGCGGGACAGTACGAGCAGTACTTC.

This rearrangement joins TRBV6-1 to TRBJ2-4, with TRBD1 as a possible D gene (6 bases). This CDR3 contains 15 residues. V was trimmed by 2 bases and J by 7 bases, leaving 15 bases between them. The germline CDR1 and CDR2 sequences are MNHNS and SASEGT. The CDR3 here is CASSETGLLVNIQYF. For the CDR3, the DNA is TGTGCCAGCAGTGAAACAGGGTTGCTAGTCAACATTCAGTACTTC.

This chain uses TRBV2 with TRBJ2-7; TRBD2 agrees at 9 bases. The CDR3 is 15 residues long. Germline values: CDR1 SNHLY, CDR2 FYNNEI. V lost 6 bases, J lost 3 bases, and 9 bases stayed unmatched. In nucleotides, the CDR3 is TGTGCCAGCAGACCCCCGGCTAGCGGGATCTACGAGCAGTACTTC. Translated: CASRPPASGIYEQYF.

The chain recombines TRBV6-1 with TRBJ1-2; D call uncertain. The V and J ends lost 3 bases and 5 bases respectively, with 7 bases between them. The CDR3 consists of 12 residues. Germline CDR1 is MNHNS and CDR2 is SASEGT. As DNA, the CDR3 is TGTGCCAGCAGTGACAACAGTTATGGCTACACCTTC. Translating it yields CASSDNSYGYTF.

There are a few counts of this clone. The gene calls are TRBV19 and TRBJ1-5, with D possibly TRBD1 on 5 matching bases. Trimming removed 4 bases from V and 12 bases from J, with 10 bases in between. Germline CDR1 LNHDA, CDR2 SQIVND (reference sequence). The CDR3 runs 11 residues. The CDR3, as DNA: TGTGCCAGTAGTACACAGGCTGACCAGCATTTT. Translating it yields CASSTQADQHF.

The chain is built from TRBV27 and TRBJ1-1; tentatively, D is TRBD1 (6 bases). V shed 3 bases and J shed 2 bases, with 10 bases lying between them. The CDR3 covers 14 residues. Germline CDR1 and CDR2: MNHEY and SMNVEV (reference sequence). In DNA, the CDR3 is TGTGCCAGCAGTTTTTTTGGGACAAACACTGAAGCTTTCTTT. Protein sequence: CASSFFGTNTEAFF.